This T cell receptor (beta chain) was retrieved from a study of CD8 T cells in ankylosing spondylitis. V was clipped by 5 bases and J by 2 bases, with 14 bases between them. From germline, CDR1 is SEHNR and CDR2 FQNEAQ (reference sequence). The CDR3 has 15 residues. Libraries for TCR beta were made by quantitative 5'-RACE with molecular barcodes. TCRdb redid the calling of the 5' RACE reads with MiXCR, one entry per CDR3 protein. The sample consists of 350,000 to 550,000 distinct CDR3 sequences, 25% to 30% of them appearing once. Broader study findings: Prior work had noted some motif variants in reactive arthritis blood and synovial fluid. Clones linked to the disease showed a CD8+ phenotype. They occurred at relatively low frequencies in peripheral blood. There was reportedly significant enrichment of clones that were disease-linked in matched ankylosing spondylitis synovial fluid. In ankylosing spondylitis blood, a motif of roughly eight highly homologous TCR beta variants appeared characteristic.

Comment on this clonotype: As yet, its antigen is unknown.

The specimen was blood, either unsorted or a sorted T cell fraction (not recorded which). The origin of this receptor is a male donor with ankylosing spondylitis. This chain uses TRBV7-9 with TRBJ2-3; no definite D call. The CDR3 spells CASSPGRTVTDTQYF. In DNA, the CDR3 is TGTGCCAGCAGCCCTGGAAGGACCGTCACAGATACGCAGTATTTT.